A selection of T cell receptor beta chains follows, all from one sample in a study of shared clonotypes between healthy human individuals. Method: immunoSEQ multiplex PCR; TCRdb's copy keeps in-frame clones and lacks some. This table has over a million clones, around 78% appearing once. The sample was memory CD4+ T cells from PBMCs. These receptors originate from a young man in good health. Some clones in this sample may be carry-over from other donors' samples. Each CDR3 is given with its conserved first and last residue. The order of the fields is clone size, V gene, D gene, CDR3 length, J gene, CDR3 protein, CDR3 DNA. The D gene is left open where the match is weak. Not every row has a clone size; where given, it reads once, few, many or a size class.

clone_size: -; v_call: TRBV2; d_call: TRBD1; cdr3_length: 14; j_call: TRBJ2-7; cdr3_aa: CASIRDRVSYEQYF; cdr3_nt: TGTGCCAGCATCCGGGACAGGGTCTCCTACGAGCAGTACTTC
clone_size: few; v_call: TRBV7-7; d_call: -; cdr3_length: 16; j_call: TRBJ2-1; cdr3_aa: CASSLSSDSSYNEQFF; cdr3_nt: TGTGCCAGCAGCTTATCTTCGGACAGCTCCTACAATGAGCAGTTCTTC
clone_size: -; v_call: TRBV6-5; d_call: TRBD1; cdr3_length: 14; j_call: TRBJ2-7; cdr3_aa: CASRPNRGLYEQYF; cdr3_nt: TGTGCCAGCAGGCCTAACAGGGGGCTCTACGAGCAGTACTTC
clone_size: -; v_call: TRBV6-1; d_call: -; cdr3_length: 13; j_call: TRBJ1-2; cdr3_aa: CASSVSQGDGYTF; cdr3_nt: TGTGCCAGCAGTGTTTCTCAGGGTGACGGCTACACCTTC
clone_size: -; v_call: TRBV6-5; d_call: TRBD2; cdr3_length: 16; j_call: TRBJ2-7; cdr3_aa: CASSYSLAGGPGEQYF; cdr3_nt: TGTGCCAGCAGTTACTCCCTAGCGGGAGGGCCGGGGGAGCAGTACTTC
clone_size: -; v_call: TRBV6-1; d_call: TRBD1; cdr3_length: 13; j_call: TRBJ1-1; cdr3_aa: CASRETGETEAFF; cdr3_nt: TGTGCCAGCAGGGAGACAGGGGAAACTGAAGCTTTCTTT
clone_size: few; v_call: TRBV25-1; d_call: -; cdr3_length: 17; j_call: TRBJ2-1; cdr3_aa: CASSKKTTAGSYNEQFF; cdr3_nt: TGTGCCAGCAGCAAAAAAACGACAGCGGGCTCCTACAATGAGCAGTTCTTC
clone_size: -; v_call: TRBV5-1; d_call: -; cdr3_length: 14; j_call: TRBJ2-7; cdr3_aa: CASSLEGTYYEQYF; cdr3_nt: TGCGCCAGCAGCTTGGAGGGGACCTACTACGAGCAGTACTTC
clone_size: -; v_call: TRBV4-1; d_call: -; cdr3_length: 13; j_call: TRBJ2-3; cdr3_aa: CASSRSGTDTQYF; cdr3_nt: TGCGCCAGCAGCCGTAGTGGCACAGATACGCAGTATTTT
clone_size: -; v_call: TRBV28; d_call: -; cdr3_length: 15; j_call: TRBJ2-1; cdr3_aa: CASSPPRQDHNEQFF; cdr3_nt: TGTGCCAGCAGTCCCCCGAGGCAGGACCACAATGAGCAGTTCTTC
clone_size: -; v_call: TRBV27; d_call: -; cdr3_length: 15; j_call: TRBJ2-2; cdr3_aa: CASTPDTQNTGELFF; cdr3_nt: TGTGCCAGCACCCCAGACACCCAGAACACCGGGGAGCTGTTTTTT
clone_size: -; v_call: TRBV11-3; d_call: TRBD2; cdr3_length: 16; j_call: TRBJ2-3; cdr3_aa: CASSRGLAGRQDTQYF; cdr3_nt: TGTGCCAGCAGCCGCGGACTAGCGGGAAGGCAAGATACGCAGTATTTT
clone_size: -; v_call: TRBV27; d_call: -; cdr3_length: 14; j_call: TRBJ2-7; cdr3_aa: CASSSARGSYEQYF; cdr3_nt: TGTGCCAGCAGTTCCGCCCGGGGCAGCTACGAGCAGTACTTC
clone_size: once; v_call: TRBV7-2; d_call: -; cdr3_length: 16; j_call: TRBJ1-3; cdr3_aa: CASSLGTRSSGNTIYF; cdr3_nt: TGTGCTAGCAGCTTAGGGACACGGAGCTCTGGAAACACCATATATTTT
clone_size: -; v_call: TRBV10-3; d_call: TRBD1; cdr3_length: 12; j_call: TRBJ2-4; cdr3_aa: CAISEPGQREYF; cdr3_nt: TGTGCCATCAGTGAGCCGGGACAGAGAGAGTACTTC
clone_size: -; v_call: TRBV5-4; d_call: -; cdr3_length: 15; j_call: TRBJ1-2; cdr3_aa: CASSAVKGEGGGYTF; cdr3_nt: TGTGCCAGCAGCGCCGTGAAGGGGGAAGGAGGCGGCTACACCTTC
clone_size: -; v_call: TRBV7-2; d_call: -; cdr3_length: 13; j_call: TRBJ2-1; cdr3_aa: CASSRAGPNEQFF; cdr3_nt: TGTGCCAGCAGCAGGGCGGGTCCTAATGAGCAGTTCTTC
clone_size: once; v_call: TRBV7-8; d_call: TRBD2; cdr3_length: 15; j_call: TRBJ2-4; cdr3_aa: CASSLAGGRANIQYF; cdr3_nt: TGTGCCAGCAGCTTAGCCGGCGGGAGGGCCAACATTCAGTACTTC
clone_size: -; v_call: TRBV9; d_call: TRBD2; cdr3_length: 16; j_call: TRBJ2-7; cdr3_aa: CASSVGLGGRASEQYF; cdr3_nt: TGTGCCAGCAGCGTGGGCTTGGGCGGGAGGGCCTCCGAGCAGTACTTC
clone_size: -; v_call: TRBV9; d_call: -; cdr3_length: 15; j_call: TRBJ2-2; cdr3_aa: CASSVGQRNTGELFF; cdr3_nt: TGTGCCAGCAGCGTAGGACAGAGAAACACCGGGGAGCTGTTTTTT
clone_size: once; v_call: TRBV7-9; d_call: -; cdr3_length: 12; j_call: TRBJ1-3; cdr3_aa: CASSTPGNTIYF; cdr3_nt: TGTGCCAGCAGCACACCTGGAAACACCATATATTTT
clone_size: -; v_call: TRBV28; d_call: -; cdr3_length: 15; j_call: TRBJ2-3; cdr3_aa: CASTYLGMRADTQYF; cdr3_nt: TGTGCCAGCACCTACCTAGGGATGAGAGCAGATACGCAGTATTTT
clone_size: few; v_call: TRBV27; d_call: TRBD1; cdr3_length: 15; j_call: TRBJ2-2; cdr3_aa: CASRAGTGLTGELFF; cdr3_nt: TGTGCCAGCAGGGCCGGGACAGGGCTTACCGGGGAGCTGTTTTTT
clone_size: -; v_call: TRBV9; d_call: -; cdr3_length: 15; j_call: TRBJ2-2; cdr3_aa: CASSVVDSQTGELFF; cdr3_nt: TGTGCCAGCAGCGTAGTGGATTCGCAAACCGGGGAGCTGTTTTTT
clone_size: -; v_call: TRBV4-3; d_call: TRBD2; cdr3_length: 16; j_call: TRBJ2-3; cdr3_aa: CASSQDRGGHTDTQYF; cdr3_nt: TGCGCCAGCAGCCAAGACCGGGGGGGACACACAGATACGCAGTATTTT
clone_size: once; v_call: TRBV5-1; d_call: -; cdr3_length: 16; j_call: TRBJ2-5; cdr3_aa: CASSVTGTSFGETQYF; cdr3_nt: TGCGCCAGCAGCGTGACAGGGACTTCGTTCGGGGAGACCCAGTACTTC
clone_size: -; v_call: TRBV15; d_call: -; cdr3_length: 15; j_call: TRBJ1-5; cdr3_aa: CATSPSGVSNQPQHF; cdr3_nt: TGTGCCACCAGCCCCTCCGGAGTTAGCAATCAGCCCCAGCATTTT
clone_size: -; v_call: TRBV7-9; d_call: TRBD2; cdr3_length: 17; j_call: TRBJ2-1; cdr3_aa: CASSSTRGLADLNEQFF; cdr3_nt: TGTGCCAGCAGCTCCACTCGAGGACTAGCGGATCTCAATGAGCAGTTCTTC
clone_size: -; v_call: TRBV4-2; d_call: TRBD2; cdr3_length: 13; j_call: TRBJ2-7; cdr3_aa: CASSQAGGGEQYF; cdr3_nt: TGTGCCAGCAGCCAAGCGGGAGGCGGCGAGCAGTACTTC